A selection of T cell receptor beta chains follows, all from one sample in a study of OX40 agonist ivuxolimab in advanced cancers. The assay was immunoSEQ multiplex PCR, and TCRdb's table has in-frame clones only and misses some. This table holds approximately 79,000 clones, 85% to 90% found once. The sample consisted of CD4+ or CD8+ T cells sorted from blood, taken in a trial of the OX40 agonist ivuxolimab. These receptors originate from an adult with an advanced solid tumor such as melanoma, head and neck, liver or kidney cancer. The CDR3 runs from the conserved cysteine through the conserved F or W. Fields, in order: J gene, D gene, V gene, CDR3 protein, CDR3 DNA. A D gene is named only where the DNA matches it firmly.

>TRBJ2-7|.|TRBV5-5
CASSPLGAYEQYF
TGTGCCAGCAGCCCCCTGGGAGCCTACGAGCAGTACTTC
>TRBJ2-7|.|TRBV10-1
CASSESGAPGEQYF
TGCGCCAGCAGTGAGTCGGGGGCGCCGGGGGAGCAGTACTTC
>TRBJ1-5|TRBD1|TRBV4-1
CASSPQGQLDQPQHF
TGCGCCAGCAGCCCACAGGGACAGTTAGATCAGCCCCAGCATTTT
>TRBJ1-6|.|TRBV19
CASSKTQNNSPLHF
TGTGCCAGTAGTAAGACACAGAATAATTCACCCCTCCACTTT
>TRBJ1-1|.|TRBV2
CASRPGRSNTEAFF
TGTGCCAGCAGACCCGGACGGTCGAACACTGAAGCTTTCTTT
>TRBJ2-1|.|TRBV19
CASRKGPGELHTLFF
TGTGCCAGCCGTAAAGGGCCAGGCGAACTTCACACGCTGTTCTTC
>TRBJ2-3|.|TRBV5-1
CASSPQVADTQYF
TGCGCCAGCAGTCCCCAGGTGGCAGATACGCAGTATTTT
>TRBJ2-4|TRBD2|TRBV19
CASSTRGGRGYVAKNIQYF
TGTGCCAGTAGTACCCGGGGAGGGCGGGGGTATGTAGCCAAAAACATTCAGTACTTC
>TRBJ1-4|.|TRBV7-9
CASSLIATNEKLFF
TGTGCCAGCAGCTTAATAGCAACTAATGAAAAACTGTTTTTT
>TRBJ1-3|TRBD1|TRBV7-2
CASSSLPRGYSGNTIYF
TGTGCCAGCAGCTCCCTACCCAGGGGGTACTCTGGAAACACCATATATTTT
>TRBJ1-1|.|TRBV6-1
CATGFESYTEAFF
TGTGCCACCGGGTTTGAGTCCTACACTGAAGCTTTCTTT
>TRBJ1-1|.|TRBV6-1
CASTWGANTEAFF
TGTGCCAGCACTTGGGGGGCGAACACTGAAGCTTTCTTT
>TRBJ1-1|TRBD1|TRBV6-1
CASSEGGTGLNTEAFF
TGTGCCAGCAGTGAAGGCGGGACAGGGCTGAACACTGAAGCTTTCTTT
>TRBJ1-2|.|TRBV20-1
CSANPGLGGYF
TGCAGTGCTAACCCGGGCCTAGGGGGATACTTC
>TRBJ1-2|TRBD1|TRBV28
CASSFDSGWGQGDYGYTF
TGTGCCAGCAGTTTCGACTCGGGTTGGGGACAGGGCGACTATGGCTACACCTTC
>TRBJ2-5|.|TRBV20-1
CSAKIQETQYF
TGCAGTGCTAAGATCCAGGAGACCCAGTACTTC
>TRBJ1-4|TRBD1|TRBV7-9
CASQQGAIGKLFF
TGTGCCAGCCAACAGGGGGCAATCGGAAAACTGTTTTTT
>TRBJ2-5|.|TRBV7-2
CASSPAAHRVETQYF
TGTGCCAGCAGCCCAGCGGCCCACCGGGTAGAGACCCAGTACTTC
>TRBJ2-5|.|TRBV9
CASSVTVGGQETQYF
TGTGCCAGCAGCGTAACAGTCGGGGGACAAGAGACCCAGTACTTC
>TRBJ1-1|.|TRBV28
CASRDGGRSTEAFF
TGTGCCAGCAGGGATGGGGGCCGGAGCACTGAAGCTTTCTTT
>TRBJ2-1|TRBD1|TRBV5-4
CASSEPGQPNEQFF
TGTGCCAGCAGCGAACCGGGACAGCCCAATGAGCAGTTCTTC
>TRBJ1-5|.|TRBV21-1
CASTKPGKLRPQHF
TGTGCCAGCACTAAGCCAGGGAAACTGAGGCCCCAGCATTTT
>TRBJ2-1|TRBD2|TRBV10-3
CAISGTSGSNEQFF
TGTGCCATCAGTGGGACTAGCGGGAGTAATGAGCAGTTCTTC